The 10 T cell receptor beta chains below all came from one sample that was sequenced in a study of blood T cell repertoires in COVID-19. Sequenced by immunoSEQ multiplex PCR; TCRdb stores in-frame clones only, minus some. The sample gives more than 85,000 clones, roughly four fifths of which show up once; 15% to 20% is in the top ten. Material for sequencing was peripheral blood. The source of these receptors is a woman aged 55-69 years with acute or convalescent COVID-19.

The genes are TRBV20-1 and TRBJ2-7; TRBD1 aligns across 7 bases. Losses at the gene ends were 3 bases for V and 2 bases for J; bases not matched to a gene: 16. This CDR3 has 17 amino acids. The germline V gene has CDR1 DFQATT and CDR2 SNEGSKA (reference sequence). The CDR3 is CSASEPSWQGDTYEQYF. CDR3 DNA: TGCAGTGCTAGTGAGCCCTCGTGGCAGGGGGACACCTACGAGCAGTACTTC.

The chain recombines TRBV7-6 with TRBJ1-6, with 9 bases fitting TRBD1. This CDR3 is built from 17 residues. Germline values: CDR1 SGHVS, CDR2 FNYEAQ. Trimming removed 2 bases from V and 7 bases from J; junction bases left unmatched: 9. The CDR3 DNA follows: TGTGCCAGCAGCTTAATCGGGACAGGGATTGGGAATTCACCCCTCCACTTT. This codes for CASSLIGTGIGNSPLHF.

Comment on this clone: Other DNA variants within this sample encode the same CDR3. The genes are TRBV7-9 and TRBJ1-6; possible D gene TRBD1, 6 bases. The CDR3 has 13 amino acids. CDR1 is SEHNR and CDR2 is FQNEAQ in the germline V gene (reference sequence). Trimming cost V 5 bases and J 5 bases, with 7 bases left between them. CDR3 nucleotides: TGTGCCAGCAGCAGACAGGATAATTCACCCCTCCACTTT. It codes for CASSRQDNSPLHF.

This rearrangement joins TRBV28 to TRBJ2-7; TRBD2 might be the D (5 bases). The V end was cut by 5 bases, the J end by 0 bases, with 5 bases between. There are 12 residues in the CDR3. From germline, CDR1 is MDHEN and CDR2 SYDVKM. DNA for the CDR3: TGTGCCAGCAGTCGGGGCTCCTACGAGCAGTACTTC. This sequence encodes CASSRGSYEQYF.

CDR3 sequence reads: CASSYSGTNYGYTF. For the CDR3, the DNA is TGTGCCAGCAGTTACTCTGGGACAAACTATGGCTACACCTTC. The chain is built from TRBV6-5 and TRBJ1-2; possibly TRBD1 for D (6 bases). V was pared by 0 bases and J by 2 bases, with 7 bases between. The CDR3 spans 14 residues. Germline V lookup: CDR1 MNHEY, CDR2 SVGAGI.

J is TRBJ1-6 and V is TRBV11-2, with TRBD1 as a possible D gene (5 bases). V shed 7 bases and J shed 8 bases, with 18 bases lying between them. Germline V gene sequence: CDR1 SGHAT, CDR2 FQNNGV. The CDR3 extends over 15 amino acids. The CDR3 is CASTPTGGVDSPLHF. The CDR3 DNA sequence: TGTGCCAGCACCCCAACGGGGGGGGTCGATTCACCCCTCCACTTT.

The chain joins TRBV5-4 to TRBJ2-7, with TRBD1 matching 8 bases. Germline V gives CDR1 SGHNT, CDR2 YYREEE (reference sequence). J lost 6 bases, V lost 4 bases, and 6 bases had no gene match. The CDR3 covers 13 residues. CDR3 nucleotides: TGTGCCAGCAGCGGCGGACAGGGTGTCGAGCAGTACTTC. Amino acid sequence: CASSGGQGVEQYF.

The gene calls are TRBV7-2 and TRBJ2-5; 11 bases fit TRBD2. The CDR3 has 16 residues. Per germline, CDR1 SGHTA and CDR2 FQGNSA. The trim removed 5 bases at V and 4 bases at J, leaving 9 bases unmatched. As DNA, the CDR3 is TGTGCCAGCAGCCCGATCCTAGCGGGGGGAGGAGAGACCCAGTACTTC. Its translation is CASSPILAGGGETQYF.

V usage is TRBV6-5 and J usage is TRBJ1-1; 8 bases line up with TRBD1. Germline CDR1 and CDR2: MNHEY and SVGAGI. The CDR3 loop spans 15 amino acids. The V and J ends lost 0 bases and 6 bases, in that order; junction bases with no gene match: 6. CDR3 coding DNA: TGTGCCAGCAGTTACTCGCAGGGGGCTCCGGCTGAAGCTTTCTTT. It encodes CASSYSQGAPAEAFF.

The genes are TRBV28 and TRBJ1-2; perhaps TRBD1 as D (6 bases). V was trimmed by 11 bases and J by 3 bases, leaving 16 bases between them. The CDR3 totals 13 residues. Germline V gives CDR1 MDHEN, CDR2 SYDVKM. The CDR3 DNA reads as TGTGCCTCCGGACAGCCACTTGACTATGGCTACACCTTC. It yields the protein CASGQPLDYGYTF.